This T cell receptor (beta chain) was profiled in a study of cytomegalovirus exposure and HLA in healthy donors. Vbeta (60) and Jbeta (13) primers were used in the PCR. The data were produced by immunoSEQ multiplex PCR, yet TCRdb's version contains in-frame clones alone and is incomplete. Of 150,000 to 200,000 clones in the sample, 80% are singletons; the top ten hold approximately 1%. CDR1 SGHNT and CDR2 YENEEA come from the germline V gene. This CDR3 spans 15 amino acids. Trimming at V came to 3 bases and at J to 1 base, leaving 2 bases not matched to a gene. Sequencing was performed on PBMCs. V and J are TRBV11-3 and TRBJ2-2, with 7 bases that match TRBD2. The TCR sequence derives from a woman between 40 and 50 years old in good health and CMV-seronegative. The chain's CDR3 is CASSLGGRNTGELFF. As DNA, the CDR3 is TGTGCCAGCAGCTTGGGCGGGAGGAACACCGGGGAGCTGTTTTTT.